A selection of T cell receptor beta chains follows, all from one sample in a study of cytomegalovirus exposure and HLA in healthy donors. Measured with immunoSEQ multiplex PCR; TCRdb has only the in-frame clones, and not every one. Among about 140,000 clones listed, about 80% were seen once. Source material: PBMCs. These TCRs come from a male donor in good health and CMV-seronegative. Both conserved end residues are part of each CDR3. A D gene is named only where the DNA matches it firmly. Clone size is given for some rows only: seen once, a few or many times, or a class if the clone is expanded.

CDR3aa: CASSLIRRGAWGNEQFF
CDR3nt: TGTGCCAGCAGCTTAATACGGCGGGGGGCATGGGGGAATGAGCAGTTCTTC
abundance: .
d_gene: TRBD2
v_gene: TRBV7-2
j_gene: TRBJ2-1
len: 17

CDR3aa: CSVEAVKNTEAFF
CDR3nt: TGCAGCGTTGAAGCGGTGAAGAACACTGAAGCTTTCTTT
abundance: .
d_gene: .
v_gene: TRBV29-1
j_gene: TRBJ1-1
len: 13

CDR3aa: CASSQLRGPYEQYF
CDR3nt: TGTGCCAGCAGCCAGCTAAGGGGCCCCTACGAGCAGTACTTC
abundance: .
d_gene: .
v_gene: TRBV5-6
j_gene: TRBJ2-7
len: 14

CDR3aa: CAWSRTVIRNEKLFF
CDR3nt: TGTGCCTGGAGTCGGACAGTCATCCGGAATGAAAAACTGTTTTTT
abundance: .
d_gene: .
v_gene: TRBV30
j_gene: TRBJ1-4
len: 15

CDR3aa: CASSVSHLNTEAFF
CDR3nt: TGTGCCAGCAGCGTAAGCCACCTGAACACTGAAGCTTTCTTT
abundance: few
d_gene: .
v_gene: TRBV9
j_gene: TRBJ1-1
len: 14

CDR3aa: CASSSQGNSGAFF
CDR3nt: TGTGCCAGCAGCTCACAGGGGAATAGCGGAGCTTTCTTT
abundance: .
d_gene: TRBD1
v_gene: TRBV11-2
j_gene: TRBJ1-1
len: 13

CDR3aa: CASSRGDREAAEQYF
CDR3nt: TGTGCCAGCAGCCGCGGGGACAGGGAAGCGGCCGAGCAGTACTTC
abundance: .
d_gene: TRBD1
v_gene: TRBV28
j_gene: TRBJ2-7
len: 15

CDR3aa: CASSSGEVREQYF
CDR3nt: TGTGCCAGCAGTTCGGGGGAAGTGAGGGAGCAGTACTTC
abundance: .
d_gene: .
v_gene: TRBV28
j_gene: TRBJ2-7
len: 13

CDR3aa: CASSLGVRQETQYF
CDR3nt: TGTGCCAGCAGCTTGGGGGTCAGGCAAGAGACCCAGTACTTC
abundance: .
d_gene: .
v_gene: TRBV5-6
j_gene: TRBJ2-5
len: 14

CDR3aa: CASSFGTSGYEQYF
CDR3nt: TGCGCCAGCAGCTTCGGGACTAGCGGGTACGAGCAGTACTTC
abundance: few
d_gene: TRBD2
v_gene: TRBV5-1
j_gene: TRBJ2-7
len: 14

CDR3aa: CASSPQSGVDQPQHF
CDR3nt: TGTGCCAGCAGCCCCCAGAGCGGGGTCGATCAGCCCCAGCATTTT
abundance: .
d_gene: .
v_gene: TRBV7-2
j_gene: TRBJ1-5
len: 15

CDR3aa: CASRSLPEATYEQYF
CDR3nt: TGCGCCAGCCGCTCTTTACCGGAGGCTACCTACGAGCAGTACTTC
abundance: .
d_gene: .
v_gene: TRBV5-1
j_gene: TRBJ2-7
len: 15

CDR3aa: CASSLLGREDYGYTF
CDR3nt: TGTGCCAGCAGCTTGCTTGGGAGAGAGGACTATGGCTACACCTTC
abundance: few
d_gene: .
v_gene: TRBV5-6
j_gene: TRBJ1-2
len: 15

CDR3aa: CASSLRMTVYGYTF
CDR3nt: TGTGCCAGCAGTTTAAGGATGACAGTCTATGGCTACACCTTC
abundance: .
d_gene: .
v_gene: TRBV28
j_gene: TRBJ1-2
len: 14

CDR3aa: CASSFGSGTGELFF
CDR3nt: TGCGCCAGCAGCTTTGGTAGCGGGACCGGGGAGCTGTTTTTT
abundance: .
d_gene: TRBD2
v_gene: TRBV5-1
j_gene: TRBJ2-2
len: 14

CDR3aa: CASTSSGARTDTQYF
CDR3nt: TGTGCCAGCACCTCTAGCGGGGCACGCACAGATACGCAGTATTTT
abundance: .
d_gene: TRBD2
v_gene: TRBV6-1
j_gene: TRBJ2-3
len: 15

CDR3aa: CASSRDRDYEQYF
CDR3nt: TGCGCCAGCAGCCGGGACAGGGACTACGAGCAGTACTTC
abundance: .
d_gene: TRBD1
v_gene: TRBV5-1
j_gene: TRBJ2-7
len: 13

CDR3aa: CASRTGGNTGELFF
CDR3nt: TGTGCCAGCAGGACAGGGGGGAACACCGGGGAGCTGTTTTTT
abundance: .
d_gene: TRBD1
v_gene: TRBV6-5
j_gene: TRBJ2-2
len: 14

CDR3aa: CASPNTPDTSTDTQYF
CDR3nt: TGTGCCAGCCCAAACACCCCGGACACCTCCACAGATACGCAGTATTTT
abundance: few
d_gene: .
v_gene: TRBV2
j_gene: TRBJ2-3
len: 16

CDR3aa: CASSEGADTQYF
CDR3nt: TGTGCCAGCAGCGAGGGGGCTGATACGCAGTATTTT
abundance: .
d_gene: TRBD1
v_gene: TRBV28
j_gene: TRBJ2-3
len: 12

CDR3aa: CASSDRDRGTYEQYF
CDR3nt: TGTGCCAGCAGTGACCGGGACAGGGGAACCTACGAGCAGTACTTC
abundance: .
d_gene: TRBD1
v_gene: TRBV2
j_gene: TRBJ2-7
len: 15

CDR3aa: CASSYGGGGDTQYF
CDR3nt: TGTGCCAGCAGTTACGGGGGGGGCGGGGATACGCAGTATTTT
abundance: .
d_gene: .
v_gene: TRBV6-6
j_gene: TRBJ2-3
len: 14

CDR3aa: CASSLLLTGNYGYTF
CDR3nt: TGTGCCAGCAGCCTGCTCCTGACAGGGAACTATGGCTACACCTTC
abundance: .
d_gene: TRBD1
v_gene: TRBV5-4
j_gene: TRBJ1-2
len: 15

CDR3aa: CASSWDRRETQYF
CDR3nt: TGCGCCAGCAGCTGGGACAGGCGGGAGACCCAGTACTTC
abundance: .
d_gene: TRBD1
v_gene: TRBV5-1
j_gene: TRBJ2-5
len: 13

CDR3aa: CASTRANSGGYGYTF
CDR3nt: TGTGCCAGCACCCGGGCCAATTCAGGGGGCTATGGCTACACCTTC
abundance: .
d_gene: TRBD1
v_gene: TRBV7-2
j_gene: TRBJ1-2
len: 15

CDR3aa: CASSLTDRHEAFF
CDR3nt: TGTGCCAGCAGCCTTACCGACAGGCATGAAGCTTTCTTT
abundance: .
d_gene: .
v_gene: TRBV5-8
j_gene: TRBJ1-1
len: 13

CDR3aa: CASSLASGLDTEAFF
CDR3nt: TGCGCCAGCAGCTTGGCTTCAGGGTTGGACACTGAAGCTTTCTTT
abundance: few
d_gene: .
v_gene: TRBV5-1
j_gene: TRBJ1-1
len: 15

CDR3aa: CAIRERQGFSPLHF
CDR3nt: TGTGCCATCCGCGAGAGACAGGGGTTTTCACCCCTCCACTTT
abundance: .
d_gene: TRBD1
v_gene: TRBV6-1
j_gene: TRBJ1-6
len: 14

CDR3aa: CASSVEPTRGMNTQYF
CDR3nt: TGTGCCAGCAGCGTAGAACCGACTCGGGGTATGAATACGCAGTATTTT
abundance: .
d_gene: .
v_gene: TRBV9
j_gene: TRBJ2-3
len: 16

CDR3aa: CASSSGQGAILFGTEAFF
CDR3nt: TGCGCCAGCAGTTCAGGACAGGGGGCCATCCTGTTCGGCACTGAAGCTTTCTTT
abundance: .
d_gene: TRBD1
v_gene: TRBV5-1
j_gene: TRBJ1-1
len: 18

CDR3aa: CASSRTQGIDEQFF
CDR3nt: TGTGCCAGCAGTAGAACACAGGGAATCGATGAGCAGTTCTTC
abundance: few
d_gene: .
v_gene: TRBV27
j_gene: TRBJ2-1
len: 14

CDR3aa: CASSSAGGSTEAFF
CDR3nt: TGTGCCAGCAGCTCCGCTGGGGGGAGTACTGAAGCTTTCTTT
abundance: .
d_gene: .
v_gene: TRBV7-9
j_gene: TRBJ1-1
len: 14

CDR3aa: CSAPTGSGYTF
CDR3nt: TGCAGTGCCCCCACAGGGAGCGGCTACACCTTC
abundance: .
d_gene: .
v_gene: TRBV20-1
j_gene: TRBJ1-2
len: 11

CDR3aa: CAWSDGTIASDTQYF
CDR3nt: TGTGCCTGGAGTGACGGGACTATCGCGTCAGATACGCAGTATTTT
abundance: .
d_gene: TRBD2
v_gene: TRBV30
j_gene: TRBJ2-3
len: 15

CDR3aa: CASSLDQQGVKFF
CDR3nt: TGTGCCAGCAGCTTAGATCAACAGGGGGTGAAGTTCTTC
abundance: .
d_gene: TRBD1
v_gene: TRBV11-2
j_gene: TRBJ2-1
len: 13

CDR3aa: CSDSTGGSNYGYTF
CDR3nt: TGCAGCGACTCCACAGGGGGATCAAACTATGGCTACACCTTC
abundance: .
d_gene: TRBD1
v_gene: TRBV29-1
j_gene: TRBJ1-2
len: 14

CDR3aa: CASMDRGRRGTEAFF
CDR3nt: TGTGCCAGCATGGACAGGGGGCGCCGGGGCACTGAAGCTTTCTTT
abundance: .
d_gene: TRBD1
v_gene: TRBV28
j_gene: TRBJ1-1
len: 15

CDR3aa: CASSPLGTGDNEQFF
CDR3nt: TGTGCCAGCAGCCCTCTCGGGACAGGAGACAATGAGCAGTTCTTC
abundance: few
d_gene: TRBD1
v_gene: TRBV14
j_gene: TRBJ2-1
len: 15

CDR3aa: CASSLLARTDTQYF
CDR3nt: TGTGCCAGCAGCCTACTAGCCCGCACAGATACGCAGTATTTT
abundance: .
d_gene: .
v_gene: TRBV11-2
j_gene: TRBJ2-3
len: 14

CDR3aa: CASSGTGSSKLFF
CDR3nt: TGTGCCAGCAGTGGGACAGGCTCTTCAAAACTGTTTTTT
abundance: .
d_gene: TRBD1
v_gene: TRBV2
j_gene: TRBJ1-4
len: 13

CDR3aa: CAWAVDRNTEAFF
CDR3nt: TGTGCCTGGGCTGTGGACAGGAACACTGAAGCTTTCTTT
abundance: .
d_gene: .
v_gene: TRBV30
j_gene: TRBJ1-1
len: 13

CDR3aa: CASSPPGYGYTF
CDR3nt: TGTGCCAGCAGTCCCCCGGGGTATGGCTACACCTTC
abundance: few
d_gene: .
v_gene: TRBV28
j_gene: TRBJ1-2
len: 12

CDR3aa: CASSVGAGTDTQYF
CDR3nt: TGTGCCAGCAGCGTAGGGGCGGGGACAGATACGCAGTATTTT
abundance: once
d_gene: .
v_gene: TRBV9
j_gene: TRBJ2-3
len: 14

CDR3aa: CSVGQGANTGELFF
CDR3nt: TGCAGCGTTGGACAGGGGGCGAACACCGGGGAGCTGTTTTTT
abundance: .
d_gene: TRBD1
v_gene: TRBV29-1
j_gene: TRBJ2-2
len: 14

CDR3aa: CARSLVGLLGNTEAFF
CDR3nt: TGTGCCAGAAGCTTAGTGGGGCTGTTGGGGAACACTGAAGCTTTCTTT
abundance: .
d_gene: .
v_gene: TRBV7-5
j_gene: TRBJ1-1
len: 16

CDR3aa: CASSLDTGDFQQYF
CDR3nt: TGTGCCAGCAGCTTAGACACTGGGGACTTCCAGCAGTACTTC
abundance: .
d_gene: .
v_gene: TRBV7-6
j_gene: TRBJ2-7
len: 14

CDR3aa: CASSPGLARSGGDEQYF
CDR3nt: TGTGCCAGCTCACCGGGACTCGCCCGGTCGGGTGGCGACGAGCAGTACTTC
abundance: .
d_gene: .
v_gene: TRBV18
j_gene: TRBJ2-7
len: 17

CDR3aa: CASSSAGTGSRGYTF
CDR3nt: TGTGCCAGCAGTTCCGCCGGGACAGGGAGCCGTGGCTACACCTTC
abundance: once
d_gene: TRBD1
v_gene: TRBV6-1
j_gene: TRBJ1-2
len: 15

CDR3aa: CAISELAGTTEELFF
CDR3nt: TGTGCCATCAGTGAGCTAGCGGGGACCACCGAGGAGCTGTTTTTT
abundance: .
d_gene: TRBD2
v_gene: TRBV10-3
j_gene: TRBJ2-2
len: 15

CDR3aa: CASRSRGANEQFF
CDR3nt: TGTGCCAGTAGATCTCGGGGGGCCAATGAGCAGTTCTTC
abundance: few
d_gene: .
v_gene: TRBV19
j_gene: TRBJ2-1
len: 13

CDR3aa: CASSLVRGGYEQYF
CDR3nt: TGTGCCAGCAGCTTGGTTCGGGGGGGCTACGAGCAGTACTTC
abundance: .
d_gene: TRBD2
v_gene: TRBV5-6
j_gene: TRBJ2-7
len: 14

CDR3aa: CSVDAGSDTQYF
CDR3nt: TGCAGCGTTGACGCAGGTTCAGATACGCAGTATTTT
abundance: .
d_gene: .
v_gene: TRBV29-1
j_gene: TRBJ2-3
len: 12

CDR3aa: CASSYAYSNQPQHF
CDR3nt: TGTGCCAGCAGTTATGCCTATAGCAATCAGCCCCAGCATTTT
abundance: .
d_gene: .
v_gene: TRBV6-5
j_gene: TRBJ1-5
len: 14

CDR3aa: CASSGGTGFIYGYTF
CDR3nt: TGCGCCAGCAGTGGGGGGACAGGGTTCATCTATGGCTACACCTTC
abundance: .
d_gene: TRBD1
v_gene: TRBV10-1
j_gene: TRBJ1-2
len: 15

CDR3aa: CASSLAASGVYQETQYF
CDR3nt: TGTGCCAGCAGCTTGGCCGCCAGCGGGGTGTACCAAGAGACCCAGTACTTC
abundance: .
d_gene: TRBD2
v_gene: TRBV5-6
j_gene: TRBJ2-5
len: 17

CDR3aa: CASSRTDRDSEAFF
CDR3nt: TGTGCCAGCTCACGAACGGACAGGGACTCCGAAGCTTTCTTT
abundance: .
d_gene: TRBD1
v_gene: TRBV18
j_gene: TRBJ1-1
len: 14

CDR3aa: CASSSDRVGEQYF
CDR3nt: TGTGCCAGCAGTTCGGACAGGGTGGGGGAGCAGTACTTC
abundance: once
d_gene: TRBD1
v_gene: TRBV2
j_gene: TRBJ2-7
len: 13

CDR3aa: CASSLDSPNSPLHF
CDR3nt: TGTGCCAGCTCCCTGGACAGCCCAAATTCACCCCTCCACTTT
abundance: few
d_gene: .
v_gene: TRBV18
j_gene: TRBJ1-6
len: 14

CDR3aa: CASSYRGSEAFF
CDR3nt: TGTGCCAGCAGTTACAGGGGCAGTGAAGCTTTCTTT
abundance: .
d_gene: .
v_gene: TRBV6-5
j_gene: TRBJ1-1
len: 12